These T cell receptor beta chains were read from a single sample in a study of T-cell reconstitution after alpha-beta-depleted transplantation in children. One entry per CDR3 protein results from TCRdb running MiXCR on the PCR reads. The data hold more than 300,000 distinct CDR3 sequences, with 15% to 20% observed a single time. This specimen consisted of PBMCs, mostly from graft donor cells, obtained 360 days after TCRalphabeta/CD19-depleted stem cell transplant. Every receptor here comes from a male patient under 10 years old who had a stem cell transplant for acute lymphoblastic leukemia, so the T cells may come from the graft donor. The CDR3 runs from the conserved cysteine through the conserved F or W. Each record gives: D gene, J gene, clone size, V gene, CDR3 protein, CDR3 DNA. The D gene is left open where the match is weak. Clone size appears in some rows only: once, few, many, or a class for an expanded clone.

>TRBD2|TRBJ2-1|few|TRBV20-1
CSARGLAGGPGRYNEQFF
TGCAGTGCTAGAGGGCTAGCGGGCGGGCCGGGGAGGTACAATGAGCAGTTCTTC
>NA|TRBJ1-1|few|TRBV4-1
CASSQVLGSSNEAFF
TGCGCCAGCAGCCAAGTTTTAGGCAGTAGTAATGAAGCTTTCTTT
>NA|TRBJ2-7|NA|TRBV20-1
CSAPLQGVNEQYF
TGCAGTGCTCCGTTACAGGGAGTCAACGAGCAGTACTTC
>TRBD2|TRBJ2-2|many|TRBV4-2
CASSRPGLAEPRLYTGELFF
TGTGCCAGCAGCCGACCGGGACTAGCGGAACCTCGGCTATACACCGGGGAGCTGTTTTTT
>TRBD1|TRBJ1-1|NA|TRBV20-1
CSARLQGGSEAFF
TGCAGTGCTAGGCTACAGGGGGGGTCTGAAGCTTTCTTT
>TRBD1|TRBJ1-4|few|TRBV12-3/TRBV12-4
CASRRTGESEKLFF
TGTGCCAGCAGGAGGACAGGGGAGTCTGAAAAACTGTTTTTT
>TRBD2|TRBJ2-5|NA|TRBV20-1
CSASTSGTQETQYF
TGCAGTGCTAGCACTAGCGGGACCCAAGAGACCCAGTACTTC
>TRBD1|TRBJ2-7|NA|TRBV12-3/TRBV12-4
CASSTGGRTYEQYF
TGTGCCAGCAGTACAGGGGGCCGTACCTACGAGCAGTACTTC
>NA|TRBJ2-7|NA|TRBV6-2/TRBV6-3
CASIQLSGGSYEQYF
TGTGCCAGCATCCAACTTTCCGGGGGCTCCTACGAGCAGTACTTC
>TRBD1|TRBJ2-5|many|TRBV12-3/TRBV12-4
CASSRTGGRETQYF
TGTGCCAGCAGTAGGACAGGGGGACGGGAGACCCAGTACTTC
>TRBD1|TRBJ1-5|many|TRBV20-1
CSATGGRSNQPQHF
TGCAGTGCTACAGGGGGTCGGAGCAATCAGCCCCAGCATTTT
>NA|TRBJ2-7|NA|TRBV20-1
CSASSGAHEQYF
TGCAGTGCTAGTTCGGGGGCCCACGAGCAGTACTTC
>NA|TRBJ2-5|few|TRBV29-1
CSVRQYQETQYF
TGCAGCGTTAGACAGTACCAAGAGACCCAGTACTTC
>NA|TRBJ2-4|many|TRBV9
CASSSGGRVHF
TGTGCCAGCAGCTCCGGCGGCAGGGTGCACTTC
>NA|TRBJ2-1|NA|TRBV27
CASSGSGPNGYNEQFF
TGTGCCAGCAGTGGGAGTGGCCCTAACGGGTACAATGAGCAGTTCTTC
>NA|TRBJ2-7|NA|TRBV7-8
CASSLDRPPLEQYF
TGTGCCAGCAGCTTAGATCGGCCCCCCCTCGAGCAGTACTTC